This TCR beta chain was sequenced in a study of PD-L1 blockade in urothelial cancer. The wider study: Bladder-origin urothelial cancer in males covered most of the roughly 29 patients. Analysis of blood occurred 3 weeks (second dose) and 6 weeks after treatment start. A median of about 130,000 T cells was found in the blood samples.

The time point here: pretreatment peripheral blood. Assay: immunoSEQ multiplex PCR; the TCRdb copy retains only in-frame clones and omits some. The sample shows tens of thousands of clones, 80% to 90% of them seen only once. Trimming took 4 bases from V and 2 from J; bases not matched to a gene: 0. The CDR3 consists of 14 residues. Germline CDR1 and CDR2: ENHRY and SYGVKD. This material consisted of PBMCs, taken around atezolizumab (anti-PD-L1) treatment. The gene calls are TRBV10-3 and TRBJ2-7; 12 bases are shared with TRBD2. This clonotype was obtained from a man in his sixties with urothelial cancer. Here the CDR3 reads CAISASGGAYEQYF. The CDR3 DNA reads as TGTGCCATCAGTGCTAGCGGGGGGGCCTACGAGCAGTACTTC.